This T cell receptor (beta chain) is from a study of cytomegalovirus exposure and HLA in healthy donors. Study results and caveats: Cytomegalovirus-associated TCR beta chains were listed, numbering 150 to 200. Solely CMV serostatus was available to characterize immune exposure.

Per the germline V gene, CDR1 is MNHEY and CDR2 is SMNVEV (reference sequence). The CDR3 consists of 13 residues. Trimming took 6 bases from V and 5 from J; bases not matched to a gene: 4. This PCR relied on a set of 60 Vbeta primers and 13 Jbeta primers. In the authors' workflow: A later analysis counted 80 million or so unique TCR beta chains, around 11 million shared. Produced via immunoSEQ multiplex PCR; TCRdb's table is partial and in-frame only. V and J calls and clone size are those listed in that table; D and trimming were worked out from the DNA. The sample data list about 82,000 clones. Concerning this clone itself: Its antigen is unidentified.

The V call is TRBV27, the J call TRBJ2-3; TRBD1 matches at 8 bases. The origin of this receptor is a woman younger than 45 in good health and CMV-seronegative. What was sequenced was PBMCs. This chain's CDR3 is CASSRRGQDTQYF. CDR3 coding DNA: TGTGCCAGCAGCCGCAGGGGGCAAGATACGCAGTATTTT.